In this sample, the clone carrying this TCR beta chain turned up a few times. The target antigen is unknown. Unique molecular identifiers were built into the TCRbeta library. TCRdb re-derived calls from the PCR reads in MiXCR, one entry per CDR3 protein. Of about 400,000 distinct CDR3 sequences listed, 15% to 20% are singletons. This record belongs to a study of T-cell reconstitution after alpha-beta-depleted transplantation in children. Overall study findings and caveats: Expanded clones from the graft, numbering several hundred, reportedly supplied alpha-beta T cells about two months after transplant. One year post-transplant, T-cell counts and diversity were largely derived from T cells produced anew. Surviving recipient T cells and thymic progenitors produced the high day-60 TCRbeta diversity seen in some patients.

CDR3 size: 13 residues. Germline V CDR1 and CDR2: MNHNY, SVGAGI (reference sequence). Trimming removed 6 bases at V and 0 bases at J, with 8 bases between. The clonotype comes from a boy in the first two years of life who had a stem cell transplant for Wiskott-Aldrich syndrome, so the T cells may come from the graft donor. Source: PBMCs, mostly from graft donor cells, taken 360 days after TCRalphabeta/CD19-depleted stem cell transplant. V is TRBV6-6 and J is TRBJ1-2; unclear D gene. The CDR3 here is CASSLDANYGYTF. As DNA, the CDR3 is TGTGCCAGCAGCCTGGACGCTAACTATGGCTACACCTTC.